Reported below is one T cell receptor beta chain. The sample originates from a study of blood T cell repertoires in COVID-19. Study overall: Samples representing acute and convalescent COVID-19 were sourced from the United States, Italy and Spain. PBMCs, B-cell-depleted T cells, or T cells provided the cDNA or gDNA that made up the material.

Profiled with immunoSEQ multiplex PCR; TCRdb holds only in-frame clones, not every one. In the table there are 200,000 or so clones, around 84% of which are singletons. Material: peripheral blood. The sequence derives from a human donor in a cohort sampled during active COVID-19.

This CDR3 is CASSSQRATEAFF. The CDR3 coding sequence is TGTGCCAGCAGTTCCCAGCGGGCCACTGAAGCTTTCTTT. The rearrangement links TRBV6-5 to TRBJ1-1; D is unclear. Trimming stripped 4 bases from V and 4 bases from J, with 10 bases between. Germline V CDR1 and CDR2: MNHEY, SVGAGI. CDR3 length: 13 residues.